This T cell receptor (beta chain) was recorded in a study of cytomegalovirus exposure and HLA in healthy donors. Study-wide results and limits: An ancestry cluster, one associated with Asian ancestry, reportedly showed fewer N-insertions than the 666-donor mean in a later analysis. In vitro testing confirmed a few CMV-associated chains as specific for CMV antigens. Most subjects' HLA-A and HLA-B alleles were reportedly predicted from TCR beta sequences. Within a later analysis, the majority of CMV-associated TCR beta chains appeared HLA-restricted.

In regard to this clone: Antigen unknown.

PCR employed 60 Vbeta and 13 Jbeta primers. Data came from immunoSEQ multiplex PCR; TCRdb stores just in-frame clones and leaves some out. The sample contains roughly 100,000 clones, roughly 70% of which appear only once. The CDR3 consists of 11 residues. Trimming pared 1 base from V and 7 bases from J, leaving 4 bases between. Germline CDR1 reads LGHNA; CDR2 reads YSLEER. The source material was PBMCs. The TCR originated in a woman younger than 35 in good health and CMV-seropositive. This chain links TRBV4-3 with TRBJ1-2, with D unresolved. The CDR3 sequence is CASSQGAGYTF. The DNA for the CDR3 is TGCGCCAGCAGCCAAGGGGCTGGCTACACCTTC.